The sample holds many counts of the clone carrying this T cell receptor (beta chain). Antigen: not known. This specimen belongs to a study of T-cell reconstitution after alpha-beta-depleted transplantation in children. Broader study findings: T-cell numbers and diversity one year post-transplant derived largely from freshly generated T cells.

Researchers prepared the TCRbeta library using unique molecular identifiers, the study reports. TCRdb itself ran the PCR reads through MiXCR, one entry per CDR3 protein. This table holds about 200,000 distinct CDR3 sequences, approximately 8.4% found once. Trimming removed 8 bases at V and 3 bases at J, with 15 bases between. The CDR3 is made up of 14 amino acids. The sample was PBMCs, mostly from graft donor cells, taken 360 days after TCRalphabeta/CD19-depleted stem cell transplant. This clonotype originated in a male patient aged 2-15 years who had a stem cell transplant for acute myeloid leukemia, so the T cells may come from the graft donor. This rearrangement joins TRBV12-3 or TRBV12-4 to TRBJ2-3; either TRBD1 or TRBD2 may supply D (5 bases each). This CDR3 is CASSRGARTDTQYF. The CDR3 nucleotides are TGTGCCAGCTCAAGAGGGGCGCGGACAGATACGCAGTATTTT.